The present T cell receptor (beta chain) was sequenced within a study of T cell responses to AZD1222 COVID-19 vaccine (dated by TCRdb to the early 2020s). Describing the broader study: Because spike-specific TCR depth and breadth did not differ between the two schedules, AZD1222 recipients who got a second dose at roughly 4 weeks were pooled with those who got a second dose at roughly 12 weeks. Enrollment into the trials was organized by age into subgroups of 18-55, 56-69 and 70-plus years, and those subgroups contained approximately 150, 30 and 60 TCR-sequenced participants, respectively. A total of over 230 trial participants underwent TCR sequencing, of whom some 200 had received two doses of AZD1222 and 26 had received two doses of the MenACWY control vaccine. Overall study results and their limits: Because no samples from the day 14 peak response were available, repertoires could be characterized only after the peak T cell response. Conclusions about previously exposed vaccinees were limited because only six or seven AZD1222 recipients were SARS-CoV-2 seropositive at baseline. The vaccine-associated CD4 TCRs covered the entire spike protein, and the dominant responses fell in regions 160-218 and 743-854. The 56-69-year group was small, and its depth increase did not reach significance, likely because of low power. After two AZD1222 doses, both the breadth and the depth of spike-specific TCRs were significantly higher than at day 0 and than in MenACWY recipients. Epitopes outside the regions mutated in the B.1.351 and B.1.1.7 variants were reportedly recognized by nearly half of the unique spike-specific TCRs. Participants were mostly white British and included more females than males, and it was suggested by the authors that clonal diversity may have been underestimated.

This clone was seen a single time. The antigen this receptor binds is unknown. It has no much larger one-base neighbor in the sample; base qualities were not kept. V lost 3 bases and J lost 4 bases; the stretch between them is 13 bases long. Counted from cysteine to phenylalanine, this CDR3 has 15 amino acids. Only the CDR3 portion is preserved as DNA: 45 bases, with reading frame beginning at the first base. For CDR1 and CDR2, the germline V gene (reference sequence) lists MNHEY and SMNVEV. The CDR3 regions of human TCRbeta chains were analyzed by immunosequencing. The paper's data handling went like this. TCRs in the repertoires were matched against a reference library of SARS-CoV-2-specific TCRs that had been generated with the MIRA antigen-specificity platform. Breadth was defined as the fraction of unique TCRs that were SARS-CoV-2-associated, and depth was defined as the fraction of total T cells that were SARS-CoV-2-associated. Using the MIRA data, each spike-specific TCR was mapped to the spike region that the TCR reacts to and placed in a CD4 or CD8 class. Log10-transformed breadth and depth values were compared by one-way ANOVA with Sidak's multiple comparisons tests. TCRdb took this table from immuneACCESS and kept in-frame rearrangements with V and J called. Such tables lack part of the clones; where checked against another copy, unresolved V genes explain under half of the gap, and the rest is unexplained. From that table come the V and J calls and clone size; the DNA was used to work out D and trimming. The sample yields over 100,000 clones; about 85% were counted once. About 5% of the sample goes to the ten largest clones.

The sample's time point label, decoded: baseline before first vaccination. Vaccinee samples were obtained from the UK trials COV001 and COV002, which included a single-blind randomized controlled phase 2/3 trial of AZD1222 (ChAdOx1 nCoV-19) in healthy adults. Trial participant PBMC samples were collected at day 0 and day 28 after the second dose for TCRbeta chain sequencing. The V and J genes are TRBV27 and TRBJ2-1; TRBD2 could be the D gene, as 5 bases match. Here the sequenced sample was peripheral blood, taken on day 0 of AZD1222 vaccination. The TCR sequence derives from an adult in good health. The nucleotides are TGTGCCAGCAGTTTGACCCGGGATTGGTACAATGAGCAGTTCTTC. Translation gives CASSLTRDWYNEQFF.